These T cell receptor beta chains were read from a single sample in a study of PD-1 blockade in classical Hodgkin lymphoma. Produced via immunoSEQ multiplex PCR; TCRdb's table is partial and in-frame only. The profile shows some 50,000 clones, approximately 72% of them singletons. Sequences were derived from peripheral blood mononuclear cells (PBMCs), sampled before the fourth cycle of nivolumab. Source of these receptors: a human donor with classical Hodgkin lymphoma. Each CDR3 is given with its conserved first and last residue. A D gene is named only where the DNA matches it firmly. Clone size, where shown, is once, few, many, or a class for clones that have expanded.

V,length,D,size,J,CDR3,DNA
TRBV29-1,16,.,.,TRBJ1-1,CSVEPLGITRNTEAFF,TGCAGCGTTGAACCACTCGGCATTACAAGGAACACTGAAGCTTTCTTT
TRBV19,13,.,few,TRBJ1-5,CASSIDWAKPQHF,TGTGCCAGTAGTATAGATTGGGCGAAGCCCCAGCATTTT
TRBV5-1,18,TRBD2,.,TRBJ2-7,CASSRRPAGARVSYEQYF,TGCGCCAGCAGCCGTCGACCAGCGGGAGCTCGGGTCTCCTACGAGCAGTACTTC
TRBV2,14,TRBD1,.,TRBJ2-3,CASSQDRSTDTQYF,TGTGCCAGCTCCCAGGACAGGAGCACAGATACGCAGTATTTT
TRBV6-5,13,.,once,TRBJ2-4,CASSLIKYGIQYF,TGTGCCAGCTCCCTCATCAAGTACGGCATTCAGTACTTC
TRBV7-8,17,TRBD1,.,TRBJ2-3,CASSPRVPGQGADTQYF,TGTGCCAGCAGCCCCCGAGTACCGGGACAGGGGGCTGATACGCAGTATTTT
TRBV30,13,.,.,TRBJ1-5,CAWNSDSNQPQHF,TGTGCCTGGAACAGCGATAGCAATCAGCCCCAGCATTTT
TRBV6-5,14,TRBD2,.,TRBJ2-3,CASSYDSATSSQYF,TGTGCCAGCAGTTACGACTCCGCGACTAGCTCGCAGTATTTT
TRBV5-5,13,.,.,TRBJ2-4,CASSIQDWNIQYF,TGTGCCAGCAGCATCCAGGATTGGAACATTCAGTACTTC
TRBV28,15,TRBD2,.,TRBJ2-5,CASSFLAGGSGTQYF,TGTGCCAGCAGTTTTTTGGCGGGAGGAAGCGGGACCCAGTACTTC
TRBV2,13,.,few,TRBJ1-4,CASSGGLNEKLFF,TGTGCCAGCAGTGGGGGATTGAATGAAAAACTGTTTTTT
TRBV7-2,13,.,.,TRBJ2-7,CASSRDRDYEQYF,TGTGCCAGCAGCCGGGACCGAGACTACGAGCAGTACTTC
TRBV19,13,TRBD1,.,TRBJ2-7,CASSRDSTYEQYF,TGTGCCAGTAGCCGGGACAGTACCTACGAGCAGTACTTC
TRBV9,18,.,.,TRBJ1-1,CASSVAISPAGVNTEAFF,TGTGCCAGCAGCGTAGCTATTTCACCGGCAGGGGTGAACACTGAAGCTTTCTTT
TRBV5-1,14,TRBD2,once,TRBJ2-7,CASSLLAGEDEQYF,TGCGCCAGCAGCCTACTAGCGGGAGAGGACGAGCAGTACTTC
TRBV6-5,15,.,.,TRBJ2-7,CASSPVAGSSYEQYF,TGTGCCAGCAGTCCCGTGGCAGGGAGCTCCTACGAGCAGTACTTC
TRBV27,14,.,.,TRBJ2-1,CASSVSDFYNEQFF,TGTGCCAGCAGTGTGAGTGACTTCTACAATGAGCAGTTCTTC
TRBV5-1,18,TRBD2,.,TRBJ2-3,CASSLGASGRLLTDTQYF,TGCGCCAGCAGCTTGGGGGCTAGCGGGCGCCTCCTCACAGATACGCAGTATTTT
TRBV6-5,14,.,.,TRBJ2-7,CASSYSFSGYEQYF,TGTGCCAGCAGTTACTCGTTTTCGGGCTACGAGCAGTACTTC
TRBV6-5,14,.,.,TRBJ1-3,CASSLIGPGNTIYF,TGTGCCAGCAGTTTAATTGGTCCTGGAAACACCATATATTTT
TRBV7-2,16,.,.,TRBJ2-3,CASSSIGGPSTDTQYF,TGTGCCAGCAGCTCCATTGGCGGCCCTAGCACAGATACGCAGTATTTT
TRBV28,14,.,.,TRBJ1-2,CASRQQGSNYGYTF,TGTGCCAGCAGGCAACAGGGCTCTAACTATGGCTACACCTTC
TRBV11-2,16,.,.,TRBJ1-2,CASSLARRILNYGYTF,TGTGCCAGCAGCTTAGCTCGGCGGATTCTAAACTATGGCTACACCTTC
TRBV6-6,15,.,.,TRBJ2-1,CASSVSASSYNEQFF,TGTGCCAGCAGTGTTAGCGCGAGCTCCTACAATGAGCAGTTCTTC
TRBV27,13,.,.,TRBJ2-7,CASSFLGNYEQYF,TGTGCCAGCAGTTTCTTAGGGAACTACGAGCAGTACTTC
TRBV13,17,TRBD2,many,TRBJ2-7,CASSLYSGRTSPGEQYF,TGTGCCAGCAGCTTATATAGCGGGAGGACCTCCCCGGGGGAGCAGTACTTC
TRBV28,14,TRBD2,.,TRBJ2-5,CASSLAGGSETQYF,TGTGCCAGCAGTTTAGCGGGAGGTTCAGAGACCCAGTACTTC
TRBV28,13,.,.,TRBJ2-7,CASSSFRVYEQYF,TGTGCCAGCAGCTCCTTTCGGGTCTACGAGCAGTACTTC
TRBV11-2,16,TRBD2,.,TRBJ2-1,CASSPHRTSGRFEQFF,TGTGCCAGCAGCCCTCACAGGACTAGCGGGAGGTTTGAGCAGTTCTTC
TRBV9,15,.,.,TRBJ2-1,CASSEGPVVANEQFF,TGTGCCAGCAGCGAGGGACCCGTCGTGGCCAATGAGCAGTTCTTC
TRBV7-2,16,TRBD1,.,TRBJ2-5,CASSISRAGGSETQYF,TGTGCCAGCAGCATCAGTCGGGCAGGGGGCTCGGAGACCCAGTACTTC
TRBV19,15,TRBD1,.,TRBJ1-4,CASSTAQGASEKLFF,TGTGCCAGTAGTACCGCTCAGGGGGCGTCTGAAAAACTGTTTTTT
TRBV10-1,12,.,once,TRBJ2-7,CASSGGSYEQYF,TGCGCCAGCAGTGGCGGATCCTACGAGCAGTACTTC
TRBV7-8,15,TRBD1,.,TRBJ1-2,CASSITGAVAAGYTF,TGTGCCAGCAGCATAACAGGGGCCGTCGCGGCTGGCTACACCTTC
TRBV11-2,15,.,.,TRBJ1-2,CASSLGRATNYGYTF,TGTGCCAGCAGCTTAGGCAGGGCAACTAACTATGGCTACACCTTC
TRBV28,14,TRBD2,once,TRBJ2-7,CASSLYLAGAEQYF,TGTGCCAGCAGTTTATACCTAGCGGGAGCAGAGCAGTACTTC
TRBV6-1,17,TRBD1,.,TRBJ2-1,CASSARTGAISYNEQFF,TGTGCCAGCAGTGCCCGGACAGGGGCCATCTCCTACAATGAGCAGTTCTTC
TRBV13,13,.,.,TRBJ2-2,CASARENTGELFF,TGTGCCAGCGCGCGGGAGAACACCGGGGAGCTGTTTTTT
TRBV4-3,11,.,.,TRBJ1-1,CASRGGTEAFF,TGCGCCAGCAGGGGGGGAACTGAAGCTTTCTTT
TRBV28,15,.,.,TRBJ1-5,CASSFTGRSNQPQHF,TGTGCCAGCAGTTTTACGGGACGGAGCAATCAGCCCCAGCATTTT
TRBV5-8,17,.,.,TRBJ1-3,CASSLEGGIDSGNTIYF,TGTGCCAGCAGCTTGGAGGGGGGTATAGACTCTGGAAACACCATATATTTT
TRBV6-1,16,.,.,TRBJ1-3,CASSGLSRESRNTIYF,TGTGCCAGCAGTGGCCTTTCGAGAGAATCGAGAAACACCATATATTTT
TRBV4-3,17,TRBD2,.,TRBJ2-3,CASSQQVAGTTPDTQYF,TGCGCCAGCAGCCAACAAGTGGCCGGGACTACCCCAGATACGCAGTATTTT
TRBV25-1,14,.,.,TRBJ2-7,CASSEASRPYEQYF,TGTGCCAGCAGTGAAGCGTCCCGTCCCTACGAGCAGTACTTC
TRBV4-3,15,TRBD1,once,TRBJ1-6,CASSRGQGTNSPLHF,TGCGCCAGCAGCCGCGGACAGGGGACAAATTCACCCCTCCACTTT